The entry that follows covers one T cell receptor beta chain sequence. Its specificity is not known. The record originates from a study of T cell repertoires in ileal Crohn's disease. Overall study findings and caveats: High-frequency clones were more common in sorted CD8 than CD4 cells.

Time point in this sample: neoterminal ileum biopsy at postoperative endoscopy, about 6 months after surgery. Per sample, roughly 530 nanograms of biopsy DNA were TCRB immunosequenced. Assay: immunoSEQ multiplex PCR; the TCRdb copy retains only in-frame clones and omits some. The repertoire includes more than 60,000 clones, 70% to 90% of them detected once, and over 2% sits in the top ten. The CDR3 consists of 14 residues. This receptor was identified in an adult with Crohn's disease. Material for sequencing was ileal tissue. The V call is TRBV21-1, the J call TRBJ1-4; TRBD1, the table's D call, lacks a check against the DNA. TRBV21-1 is annotated as a pseudogene. The CDR3 bases are TGTGCCAGCAGCAAAAAAAAAGACAGGGAAAAACTGTTTTTT. It encodes CASSKKKDREKLFF.